This TCR beta chain comes out of a study of T-cell reconstitution after alpha-beta-depleted transplantation in children. Broader study findings: Where alpha-beta T cells came from about two months after transplant was reportedly several hundred expanded graft clones. The origin of high day-60 TCRbeta diversity in some patients lay in surviving recipient T cells and thymic progenitors. When one year had passed after transplant, most T-cell counts and diversity came from newly produced T cells.

Unique molecular identifiers were incorporated into the prepared TCRbeta library. TCRdb reanalysed the PCR reads using MiXCR and keeps one entry per CDR3 protein. The table records fewer than 450,000 distinct CDR3 sequences, roughly 15% of them present only once. CDR3 length equals 15 residues. Germline V CDR1 and CDR2: SQVTM, ANQGSEA. With 5 bases removed from V and 2 bases from J, the gap between germline ends came to 19 bases. Many counts were recorded for this clonotype. Its target is not known. The chain recombines TRBV29-1 with TRBJ2-7; a possible D gene is TRBD2 (6 bases). This TCR was sampled from a male patient between 2 and 9 years old who had a stem cell transplant for acute lymphoblastic leukemia, so the T cells may come from the graft donor. Specimen: PBMCs, mostly from graft donor cells, collected 360 days after TCRalphabeta/CD19-depleted stem cell transplant. Written as DNA, the CDR3 is TGCAGCGTTTCCGCCCAGGAGGGAACTACCTACGAGCAGTACTTC. Translating gives CSVSAQEGTTYEQYF.